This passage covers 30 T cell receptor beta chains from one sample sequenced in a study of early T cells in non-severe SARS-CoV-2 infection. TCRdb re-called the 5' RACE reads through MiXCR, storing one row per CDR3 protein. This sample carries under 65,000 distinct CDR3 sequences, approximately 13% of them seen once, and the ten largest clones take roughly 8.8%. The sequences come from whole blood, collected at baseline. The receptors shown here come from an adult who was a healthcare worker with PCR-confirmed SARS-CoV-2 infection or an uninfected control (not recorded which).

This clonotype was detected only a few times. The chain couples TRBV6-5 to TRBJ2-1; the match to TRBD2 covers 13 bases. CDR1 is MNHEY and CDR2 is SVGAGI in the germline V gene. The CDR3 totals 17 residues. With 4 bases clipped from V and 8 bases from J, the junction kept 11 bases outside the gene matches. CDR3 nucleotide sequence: TGTGCCAGCAGTTCCCAGCCGGGACTAGCGGGGTCGGATGAGCAGTTCTTC. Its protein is CASSSQPGLAGSDEQFF.

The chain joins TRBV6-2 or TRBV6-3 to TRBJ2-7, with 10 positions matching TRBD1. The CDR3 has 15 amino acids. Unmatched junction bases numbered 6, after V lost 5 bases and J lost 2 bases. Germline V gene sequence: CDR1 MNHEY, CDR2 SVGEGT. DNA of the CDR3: TGTGCCAGCAGTCTCGAGGGACAGGGGCCCTACGAGCAGTACTTC. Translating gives CASSLEGQGPYEQYF.

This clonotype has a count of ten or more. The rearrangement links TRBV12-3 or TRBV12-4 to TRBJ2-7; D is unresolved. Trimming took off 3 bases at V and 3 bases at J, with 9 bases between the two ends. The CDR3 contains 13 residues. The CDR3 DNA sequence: TGTGCCAGCAGTTTTGGGATAAACTACGAGCAGTACTTC. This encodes CASSFGINYEQYF.

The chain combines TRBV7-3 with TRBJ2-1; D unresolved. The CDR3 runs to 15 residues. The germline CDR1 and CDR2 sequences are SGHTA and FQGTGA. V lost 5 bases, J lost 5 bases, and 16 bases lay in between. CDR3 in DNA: TGTGCCAGCAGCCGATTCAGTTGGGAAGACAATGAGCAGTTCTTC. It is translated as CASSRFSWEDNEQFF.

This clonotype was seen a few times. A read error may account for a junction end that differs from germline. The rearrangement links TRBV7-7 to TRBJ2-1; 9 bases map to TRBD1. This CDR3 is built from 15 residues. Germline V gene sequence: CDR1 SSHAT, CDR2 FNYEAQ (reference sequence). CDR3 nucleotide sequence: TGTGCTAGCAGCTTAACACAGGGGGCGCAGGATGAGCAGTTCTTC. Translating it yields CASSLTQGAQDEQFF.

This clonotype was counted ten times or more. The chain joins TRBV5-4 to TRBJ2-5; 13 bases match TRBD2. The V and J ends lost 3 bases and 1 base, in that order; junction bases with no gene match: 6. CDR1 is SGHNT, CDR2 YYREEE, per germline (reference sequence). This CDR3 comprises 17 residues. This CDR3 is CASSSPTSGGIQETQYF. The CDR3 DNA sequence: TGTGCCAGCAGCTCTCCGACTAGCGGGGGGATCCAAGAGACCCAGTACTTC.

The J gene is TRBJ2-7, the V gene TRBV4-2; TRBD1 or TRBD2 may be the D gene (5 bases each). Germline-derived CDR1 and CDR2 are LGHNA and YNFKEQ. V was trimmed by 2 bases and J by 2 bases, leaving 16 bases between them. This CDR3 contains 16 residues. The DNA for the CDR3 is TGTGCCAGCAGCCAACAAGACCGGGACGGAGCCTACGAGCAGTACTTC. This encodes CASSQQDRDGAYEQYF.

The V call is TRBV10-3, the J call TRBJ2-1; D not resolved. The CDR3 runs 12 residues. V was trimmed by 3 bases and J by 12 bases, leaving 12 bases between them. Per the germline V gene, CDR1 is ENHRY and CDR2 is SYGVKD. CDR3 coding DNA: TGTGCCATCAGTGAACAGAATGTGAGGCAGTTCTTC. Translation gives CAISEQNVRQFF.

CDR3 bases: TGCGCCAGCAGTGAGTTGTCTCCTAAAGGCGAGCAGTACTTC. It specifies CASSELSPKGEQYF. The chain recombines TRBV10-1 with TRBJ2-7; no clear D gene. CDR1 is WNHNN and CDR2 is SYGVQD in the germline V gene (reference sequence). CDR3 length equals 14 residues. Trimming cost V 1 base and J 6 bases, with 13 bases left between them.

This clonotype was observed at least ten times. CDR3 residues: CASRGQGRSYEQYF. The CDR3 nucleotides read TGTGCCAGCAGGGGACAGGGGCGCTCCTACGAGCAGTACTTC. The chain recombines TRBV27 with TRBJ2-7; 10 bases line up with TRBD1. J gave up 0 bases and V 6 bases, and 2 bases lay outside the gene matches. CDR1 and CDR2 from the germline V gene are MNHEY and SMNVEV (reference sequence). The CDR3 is made up of 14 amino acids.

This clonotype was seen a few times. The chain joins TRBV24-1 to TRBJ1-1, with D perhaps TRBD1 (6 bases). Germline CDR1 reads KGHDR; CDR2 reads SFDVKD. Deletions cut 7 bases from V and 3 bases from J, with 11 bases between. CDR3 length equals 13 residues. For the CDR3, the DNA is TGTGCCACCAGATACAGGGCGGACACTGAAGCTTTCTTT. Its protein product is CATRYRADTEAFF.

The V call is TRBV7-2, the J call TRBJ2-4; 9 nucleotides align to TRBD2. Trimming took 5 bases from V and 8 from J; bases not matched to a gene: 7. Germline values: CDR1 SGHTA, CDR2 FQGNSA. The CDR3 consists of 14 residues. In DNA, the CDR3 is TGTGCCAGCAGCCTTAGCGGGAGCGCGGACATTCAGTACTTC. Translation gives CASSLSGSADIQYF. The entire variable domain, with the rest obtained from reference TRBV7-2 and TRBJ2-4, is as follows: GAGVSQSPSNKVTEKGKDVELRCDPISGHTALYWYRQSLGQGLEFLIYFQGNSAPDKSGLPSDRFSAERTGGSVSTLTIQRTQQEDSAVYLCASSLSGSADIQYFGAGTRLSVL.

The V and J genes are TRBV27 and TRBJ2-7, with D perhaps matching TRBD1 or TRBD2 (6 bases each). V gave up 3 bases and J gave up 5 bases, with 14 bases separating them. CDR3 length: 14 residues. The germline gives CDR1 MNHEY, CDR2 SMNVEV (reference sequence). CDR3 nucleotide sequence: TGTGCCAGCAGTTTGATCCGGGGGCGCGACGAGCAGTACTTC. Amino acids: CASSLIRGRDEQYF.

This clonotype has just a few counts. In DNA form, the CDR3 reads TGCAGTGCTAGAGATCTAACAGGCGGGGGCGAGCAGTACTTC. Its protein is CSARDLTGGGEQYF. V is TRBV20-1 and J is TRBJ2-7, with 7 positions matching TRBD2. V was clipped by 0 bases and J by 6 bases; unmatched bases: 8. The CDR3 loop spans 14 amino acids. Germline loops: CDR1 DFQATT, CDR2 SNEGSKA (reference sequence).

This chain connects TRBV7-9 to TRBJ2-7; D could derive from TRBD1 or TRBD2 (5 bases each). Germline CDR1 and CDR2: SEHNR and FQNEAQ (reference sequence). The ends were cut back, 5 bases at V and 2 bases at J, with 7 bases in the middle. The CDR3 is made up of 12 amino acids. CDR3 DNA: TGTGCCAGCAGCCCGGGACCCTACGAGCAGTACTTC. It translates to CASSPGPYEQYF.

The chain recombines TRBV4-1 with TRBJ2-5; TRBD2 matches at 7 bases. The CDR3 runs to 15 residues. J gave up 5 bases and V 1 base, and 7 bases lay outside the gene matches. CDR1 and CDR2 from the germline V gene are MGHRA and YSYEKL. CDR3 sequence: CASSQAPGGFETQYF. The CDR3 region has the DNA TGCGCCAGCAGCCAAGCTCCCGGGGGGTTCGAGACCCAGTACTTC.

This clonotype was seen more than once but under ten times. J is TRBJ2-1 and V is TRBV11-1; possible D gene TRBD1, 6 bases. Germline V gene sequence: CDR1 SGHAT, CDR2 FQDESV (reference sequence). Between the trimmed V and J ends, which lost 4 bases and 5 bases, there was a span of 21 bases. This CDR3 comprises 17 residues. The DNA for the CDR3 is TGTGCCAGCAGCTCGCCGACGGACAGAGCTCTCGACAATGAGCAGTTCTTC. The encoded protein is CASSSPTDRALDNEQFF.

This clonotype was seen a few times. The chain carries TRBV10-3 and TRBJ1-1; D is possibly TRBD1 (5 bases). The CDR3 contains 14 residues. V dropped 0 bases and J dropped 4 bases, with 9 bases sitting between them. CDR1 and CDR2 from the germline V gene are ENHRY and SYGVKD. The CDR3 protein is CAISESGDVTEAFF. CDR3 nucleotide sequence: TGTGCCATCAGTGAGTCAGGGGACGTCACTGAAGCTTTCTTT.

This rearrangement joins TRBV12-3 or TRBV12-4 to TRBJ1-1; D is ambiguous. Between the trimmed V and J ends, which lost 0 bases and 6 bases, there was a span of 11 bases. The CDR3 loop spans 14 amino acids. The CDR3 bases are TGTGCCAGCAGTTTAGCGCTTGTAGAGCCTGAAGCTTTCTTT. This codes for CASSLALVEPEAFF.

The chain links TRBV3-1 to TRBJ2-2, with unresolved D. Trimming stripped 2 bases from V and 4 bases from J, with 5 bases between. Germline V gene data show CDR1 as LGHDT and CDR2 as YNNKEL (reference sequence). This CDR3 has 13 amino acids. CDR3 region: CASSQSGTGELFF. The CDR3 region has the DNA TGTGCCAGCAGCCAATCCGGCACCGGGGAGCTGTTTTTT.

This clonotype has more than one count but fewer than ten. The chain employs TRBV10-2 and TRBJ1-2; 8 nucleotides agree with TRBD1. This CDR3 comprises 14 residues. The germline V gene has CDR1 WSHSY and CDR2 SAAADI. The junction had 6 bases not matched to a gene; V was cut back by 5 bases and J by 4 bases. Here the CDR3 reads CASSSGGVLYGYTF. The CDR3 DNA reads TGCGCCAGCAGTTCAGGGGGCGTACTCTATGGCTACACCTTC.

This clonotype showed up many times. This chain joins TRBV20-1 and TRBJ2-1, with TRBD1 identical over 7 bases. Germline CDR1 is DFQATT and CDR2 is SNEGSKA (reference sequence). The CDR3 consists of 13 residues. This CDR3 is CRLRGGGYNEQFF. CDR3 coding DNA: TGCAGGCTGCGAGGGGGCGGGTACAATGAGCAGTTCTTC.

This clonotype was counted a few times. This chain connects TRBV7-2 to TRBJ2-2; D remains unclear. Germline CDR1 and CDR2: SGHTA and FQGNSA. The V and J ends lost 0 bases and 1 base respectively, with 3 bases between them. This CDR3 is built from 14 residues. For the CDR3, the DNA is TGTGCCAGCAGCTTAGCGCTGAACACCGGGGAGCTGTTTTTT. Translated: CASSLALNTGELFF.

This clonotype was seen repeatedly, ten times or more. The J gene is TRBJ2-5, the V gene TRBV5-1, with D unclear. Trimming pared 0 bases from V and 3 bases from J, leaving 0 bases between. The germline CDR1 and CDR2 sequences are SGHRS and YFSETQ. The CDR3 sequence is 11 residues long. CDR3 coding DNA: TGCGCCAGCAGCTTGGAAGAGACCCAGTACTTC. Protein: CASSLEETQYF.

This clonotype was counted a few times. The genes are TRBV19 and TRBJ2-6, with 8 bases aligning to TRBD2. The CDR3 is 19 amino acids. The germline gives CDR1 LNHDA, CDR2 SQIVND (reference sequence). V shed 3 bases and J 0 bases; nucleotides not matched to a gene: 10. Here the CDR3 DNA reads TGTGCCAGTAGTATTGTCAGCGGGGGATCTAGCTCTGGGGCCAACGTCCTGACTTTC. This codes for CASSIVSGGSSSGANVLTF.

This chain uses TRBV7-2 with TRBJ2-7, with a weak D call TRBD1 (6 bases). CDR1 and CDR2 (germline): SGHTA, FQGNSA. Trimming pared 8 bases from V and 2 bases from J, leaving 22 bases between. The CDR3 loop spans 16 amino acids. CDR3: CASEEYPTGTPYEQYF. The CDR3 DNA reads TGTGCCAGCGAAGAATATCCAACCGGGACACCCTACGAGCAGTACTTC.

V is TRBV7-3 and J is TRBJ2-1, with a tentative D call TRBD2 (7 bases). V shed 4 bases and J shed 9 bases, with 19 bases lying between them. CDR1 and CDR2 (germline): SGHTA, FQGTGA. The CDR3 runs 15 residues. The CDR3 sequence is CASSYLGGGLAEQFF. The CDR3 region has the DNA TGTGCCAGCAGCTACCTTGGCGGGGGCCTTGCTGAGCAGTTCTTC.

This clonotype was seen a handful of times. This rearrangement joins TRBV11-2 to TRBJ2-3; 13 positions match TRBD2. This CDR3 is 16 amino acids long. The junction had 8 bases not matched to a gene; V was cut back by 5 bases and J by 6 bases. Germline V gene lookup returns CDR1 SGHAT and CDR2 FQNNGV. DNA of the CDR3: TGTGCCAGCAGCGTTACTAGCGGGGGGGCCCCGGATACGCAGTATTTT. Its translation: CASSVTSGGAPDTQYF.

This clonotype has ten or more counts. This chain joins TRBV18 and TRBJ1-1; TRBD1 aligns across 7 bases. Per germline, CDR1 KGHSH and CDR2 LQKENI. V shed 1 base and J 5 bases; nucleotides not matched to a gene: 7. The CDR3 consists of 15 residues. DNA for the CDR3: TGTGCCAGCTCACCACTTCCAGGGGGTGGTACTGAAGCTTTCTTT. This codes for CASSPLPGGGTEAFF.

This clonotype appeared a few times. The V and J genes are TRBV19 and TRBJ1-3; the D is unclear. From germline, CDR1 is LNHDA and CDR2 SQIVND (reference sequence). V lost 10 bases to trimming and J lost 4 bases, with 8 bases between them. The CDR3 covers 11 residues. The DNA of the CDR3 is TGTGCCACCGCGGCGGGAAACACCATATATTTT. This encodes CATAAGNTIYF.